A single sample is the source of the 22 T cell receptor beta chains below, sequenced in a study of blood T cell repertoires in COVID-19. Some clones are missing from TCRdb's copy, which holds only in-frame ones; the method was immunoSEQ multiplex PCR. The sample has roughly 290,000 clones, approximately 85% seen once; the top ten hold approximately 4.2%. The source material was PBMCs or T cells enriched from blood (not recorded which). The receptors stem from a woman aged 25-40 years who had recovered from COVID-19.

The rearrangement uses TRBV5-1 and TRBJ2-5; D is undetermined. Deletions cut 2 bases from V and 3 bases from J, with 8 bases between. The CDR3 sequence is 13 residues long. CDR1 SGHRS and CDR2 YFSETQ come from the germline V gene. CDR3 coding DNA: TGCGCCAGCAGCTTTCCCACTAAAGAGACCCAGTACTTC. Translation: CASSFPTKETQYF.

The CDR3 bases are TGTGCCAGCAGCGCCGGACTAGCGGGAGCCAAGCAGTACTTC. Residues: CASSAGLAGAKQYF. V is TRBV5-6 and J is TRBJ2-7, with 13 nucleotides matching TRBD2. V shed 4 bases and J 8 bases; nucleotides not matched to a gene: 6. This CDR3 comprises 14 residues. Germline V gives CDR1 SGHDT, CDR2 YYEEEE.

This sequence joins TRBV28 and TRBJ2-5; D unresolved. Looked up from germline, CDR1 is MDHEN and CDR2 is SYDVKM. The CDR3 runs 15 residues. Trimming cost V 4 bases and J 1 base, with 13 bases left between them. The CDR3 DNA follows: TGTGCCAGCAGTTCCCCCGGCGGAGTCCAAGAGACCCAGTACTTC. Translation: CASSSPGGVQETQYF.

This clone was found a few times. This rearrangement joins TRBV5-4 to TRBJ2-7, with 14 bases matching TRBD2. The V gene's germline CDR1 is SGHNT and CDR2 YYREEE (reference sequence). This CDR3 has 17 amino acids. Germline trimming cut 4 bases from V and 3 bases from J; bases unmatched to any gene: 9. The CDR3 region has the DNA TGTGCCAGCAGCCCGGGGACTAGCGGGAGATGGATCTACGAGCAGTACTTC. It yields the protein CASSPGTSGRWIYEQYF.

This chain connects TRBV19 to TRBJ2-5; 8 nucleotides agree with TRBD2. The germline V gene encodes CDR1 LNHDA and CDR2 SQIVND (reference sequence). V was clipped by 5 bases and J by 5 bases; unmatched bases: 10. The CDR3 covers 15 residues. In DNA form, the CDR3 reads TGTGCCAGTAGTTTCGCTGCGGGGGGCGGGGAGACCCAGTACTTC. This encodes CASSFAAGGGETQYF.

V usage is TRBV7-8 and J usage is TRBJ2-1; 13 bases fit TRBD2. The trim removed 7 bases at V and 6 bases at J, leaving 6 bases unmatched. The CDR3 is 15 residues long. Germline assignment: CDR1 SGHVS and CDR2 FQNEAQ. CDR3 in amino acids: CASTEGLAGTNEQFF. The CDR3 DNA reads TGTGCCAGCACCGAGGGACTAGCGGGGACCAATGAGCAGTTCTTC.

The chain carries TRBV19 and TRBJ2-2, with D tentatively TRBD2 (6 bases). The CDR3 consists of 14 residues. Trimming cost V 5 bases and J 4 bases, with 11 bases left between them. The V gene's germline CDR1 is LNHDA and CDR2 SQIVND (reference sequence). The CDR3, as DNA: TGTGCCAGTAGTTGGGGGGAGAGCACCGGGGAGCTGTTTTTT. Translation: CASSWGESTGELFF.

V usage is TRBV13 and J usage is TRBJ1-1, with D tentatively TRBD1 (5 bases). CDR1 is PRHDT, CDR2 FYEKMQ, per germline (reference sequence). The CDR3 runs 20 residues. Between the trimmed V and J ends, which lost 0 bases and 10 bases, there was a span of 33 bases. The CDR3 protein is CASSLGGGARVLRTLNGAFF. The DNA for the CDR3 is TGTGCCAGCAGCTTAGGGGGCGGGGCACGGGTTTTAAGAACACTTAACGGAGCTTTCTTT.

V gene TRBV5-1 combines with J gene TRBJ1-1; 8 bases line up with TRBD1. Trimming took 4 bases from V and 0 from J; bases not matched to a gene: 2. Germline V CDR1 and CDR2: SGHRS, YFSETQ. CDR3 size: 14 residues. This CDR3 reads CASSRTGLNTEAFF. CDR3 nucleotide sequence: TGCGCCAGCAGCAGGACAGGGCTGAACACTGAAGCTTTCTTT.

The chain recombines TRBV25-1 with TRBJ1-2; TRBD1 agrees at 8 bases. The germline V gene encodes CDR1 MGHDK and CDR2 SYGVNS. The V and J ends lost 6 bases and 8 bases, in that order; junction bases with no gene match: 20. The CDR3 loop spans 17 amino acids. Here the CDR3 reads CASSPDRGRPLSFGYTF. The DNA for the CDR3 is TGTGCCAGCAGCCCCGACAGGGGTAGGCCCCTGTCCTTCGGCTACACCTTC.

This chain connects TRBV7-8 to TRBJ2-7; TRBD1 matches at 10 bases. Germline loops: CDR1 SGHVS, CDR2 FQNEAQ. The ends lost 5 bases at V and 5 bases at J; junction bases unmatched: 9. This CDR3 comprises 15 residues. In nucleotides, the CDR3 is TGTGCCAGCAGCCCTCGGACAGGGGGTTCCCACGAGCAGTACTTC. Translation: CASSPRTGGSHEQYF.

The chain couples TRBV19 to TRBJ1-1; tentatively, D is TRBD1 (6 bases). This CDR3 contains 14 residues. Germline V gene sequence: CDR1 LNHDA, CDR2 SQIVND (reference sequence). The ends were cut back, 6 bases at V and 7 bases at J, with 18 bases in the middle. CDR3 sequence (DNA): TGTGCCAGTAGCAGCCCGGCAGGGGAGGGTGAAGCTTTCTTT. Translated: CASSSPAGEGEAFF.

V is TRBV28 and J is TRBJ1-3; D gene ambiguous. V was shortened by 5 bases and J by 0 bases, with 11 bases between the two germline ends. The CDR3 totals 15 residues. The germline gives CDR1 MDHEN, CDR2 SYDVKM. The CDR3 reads CASSAGSLSGNTIYF. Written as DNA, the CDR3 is TGTGCCAGCAGTGCGGGCTCGCTCTCTGGAAACACCATATATTTT.

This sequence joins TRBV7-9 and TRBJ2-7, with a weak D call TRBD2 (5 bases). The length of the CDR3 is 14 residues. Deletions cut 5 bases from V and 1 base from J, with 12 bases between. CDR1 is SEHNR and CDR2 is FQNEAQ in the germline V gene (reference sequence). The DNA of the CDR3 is TGTGCCAGCAGCCCTACGGGGAAATCCTACGAGCAGTACTTC. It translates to CASSPTGKSYEQYF.

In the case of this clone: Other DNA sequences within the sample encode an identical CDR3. The CDR3, as DNA: TGTGCCAGCAGCTTAGGAGGACAGGGTTTTTCCTACGAGCAGTACTTC. Translating gives CASSLGGQGFSYEQYF. The V call is TRBV7-8, the J call TRBJ2-7; 8 bases match TRBD1. The CDR3 sequence is 16 residues long. Germline CDR1 SGHVS, CDR2 FQNEAQ. V lost 1 base, J lost 1 base, and 6 bases stayed unmatched.

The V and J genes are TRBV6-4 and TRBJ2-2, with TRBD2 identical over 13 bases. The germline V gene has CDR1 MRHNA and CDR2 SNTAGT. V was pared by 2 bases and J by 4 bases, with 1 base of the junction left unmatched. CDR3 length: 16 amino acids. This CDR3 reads CASSDTSGRATGELFF. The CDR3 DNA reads TGTGCCAGCAGTGACACTAGCGGGAGGGCCACCGGGGAGCTGTTTTTT.

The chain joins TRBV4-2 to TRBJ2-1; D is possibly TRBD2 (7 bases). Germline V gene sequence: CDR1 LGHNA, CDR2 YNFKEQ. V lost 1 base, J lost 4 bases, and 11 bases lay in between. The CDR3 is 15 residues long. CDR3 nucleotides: TGTGCCAGCAGCCAAGCGGCGGGGGCTTACAATGAGCAGTTCTTC. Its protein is CASSQAAGAYNEQFF.

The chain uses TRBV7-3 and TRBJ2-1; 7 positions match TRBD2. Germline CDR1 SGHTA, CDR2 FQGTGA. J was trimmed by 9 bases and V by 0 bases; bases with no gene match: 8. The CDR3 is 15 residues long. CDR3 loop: CASSLTRGGSTEQFF. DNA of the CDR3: TGTGCCAGCAGCTTAACTCGGGGCGGGAGCACTGAGCAGTTCTTC.

The CDR3 protein is CASSISNTDTQYF. The CDR3 DNA is TGTGCCAGTAGTATTAGTAACACAGATACGCAGTATTTT. The rearrangement joins TRBV19 to TRBJ2-3; D not certain. The CDR3 totals 13 residues. Trimming took 3 bases from V and 2 from J, leaving 6 bases between them. From germline, CDR1 is LNHDA and CDR2 SQIVND (reference sequence).

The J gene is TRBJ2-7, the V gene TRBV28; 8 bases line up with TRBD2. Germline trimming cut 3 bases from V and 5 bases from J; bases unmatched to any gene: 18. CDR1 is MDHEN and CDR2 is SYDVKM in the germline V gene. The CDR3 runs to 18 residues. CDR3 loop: CASSLNPAGAAAFDEQYF. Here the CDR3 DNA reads TGTGCCAGCAGTTTGAACCCAGCGGGGGCCGCCGCTTTCGACGAGCAGTACTTC.

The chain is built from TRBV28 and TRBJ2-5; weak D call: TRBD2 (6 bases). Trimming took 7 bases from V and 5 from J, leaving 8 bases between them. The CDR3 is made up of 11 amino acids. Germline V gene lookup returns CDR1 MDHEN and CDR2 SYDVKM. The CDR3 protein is CASTREETQYF. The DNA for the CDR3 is TGTGCCAGCACCCGGGAGGAGACCCAGTACTTC.

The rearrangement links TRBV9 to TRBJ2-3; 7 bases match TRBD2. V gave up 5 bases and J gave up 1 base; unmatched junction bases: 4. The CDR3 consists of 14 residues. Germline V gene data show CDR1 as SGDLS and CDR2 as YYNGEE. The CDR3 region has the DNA TGTGCCAGCAGTAGCCTAGCGGGCACAGATACGCAGTATTTT. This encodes CASSSLAGTDTQYF.